This T cell receptor beta chain came from a study of blood T cell repertoires in COVID-19. In the study overall: Sites in the United States, Italy and Spain provided acute and convalescent COVID-19 samples. PBMCs, B-cell-depleted T cells, or T cells were the source of the cDNA or gDNA that made up the material.

As originally analysed: Cell counts per sample came from amplifying reference gene primers. TCRdb's table, derived via immunoSEQ multiplex PCR, lists solely in-frame clones and lacks some. That table is the source of V, J and clone size, and D and trimming were worked out from the DNA. The sample shows roughly 30,000 clones, approximately 88% of them seen only once. This CDR3 comprises 12 residues. Germline CDR1 SQVTM, CDR2 ANQGSEA. V gave up 7 bases and J gave up 1 base, with 10 bases separating them. Sample: peripheral blood. V is TRBV29-1 and J is TRBJ1-1; D might be TRBD1 (5 bases). The origin of this receptor is a human donor in a cohort sampled during active COVID-19. Written as DNA, the CDR3 is TGCAGCGGGAGGGACGGGAACACTGAAGCTTTCTTT. It translates to CSGRDGNTEAFF.